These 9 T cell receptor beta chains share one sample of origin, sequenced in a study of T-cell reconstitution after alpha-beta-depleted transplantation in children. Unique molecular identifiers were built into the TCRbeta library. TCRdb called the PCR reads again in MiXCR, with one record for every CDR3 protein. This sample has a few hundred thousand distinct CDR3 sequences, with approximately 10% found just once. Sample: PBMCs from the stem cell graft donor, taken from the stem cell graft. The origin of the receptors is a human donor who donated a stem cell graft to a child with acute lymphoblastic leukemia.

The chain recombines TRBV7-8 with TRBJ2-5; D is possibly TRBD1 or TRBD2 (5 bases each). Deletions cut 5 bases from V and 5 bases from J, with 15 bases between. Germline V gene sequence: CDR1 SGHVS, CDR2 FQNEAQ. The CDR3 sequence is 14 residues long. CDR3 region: CASSGEGWWETQYF. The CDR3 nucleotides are TGTGCCAGCAGCGGAGAGGGGTGGTGGGAGACCCAGTACTTC.

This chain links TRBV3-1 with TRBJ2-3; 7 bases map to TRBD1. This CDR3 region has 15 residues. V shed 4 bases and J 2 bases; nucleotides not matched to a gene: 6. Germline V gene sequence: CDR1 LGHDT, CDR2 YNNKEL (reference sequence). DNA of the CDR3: TGTGCCAGCAGCCTGGGGACAGCGATCACAGATACGCAGTATTTT. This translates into CASSLGTAITDTQYF.

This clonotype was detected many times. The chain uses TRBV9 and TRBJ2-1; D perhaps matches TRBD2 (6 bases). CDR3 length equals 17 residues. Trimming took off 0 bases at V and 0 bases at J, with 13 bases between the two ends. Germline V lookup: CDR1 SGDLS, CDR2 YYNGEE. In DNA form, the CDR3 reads TGTGCCAGCAGCGTAGAGGGAGGAGGAAGCTCCTACAATGAGCAGTTCTTC. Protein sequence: CASSVEGGGSSYNEQFF. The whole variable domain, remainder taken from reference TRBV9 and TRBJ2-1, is DSGVTQTPKHLITATGQRVTLRCSPRSGDLSVYWYQQSLDQGLQFLIQYYNGEERAKGNILERFSAQQFPDLHSELNLSSLELGDSALYFCASSVEGGGSSYNEQFFGPGTRLTVL.

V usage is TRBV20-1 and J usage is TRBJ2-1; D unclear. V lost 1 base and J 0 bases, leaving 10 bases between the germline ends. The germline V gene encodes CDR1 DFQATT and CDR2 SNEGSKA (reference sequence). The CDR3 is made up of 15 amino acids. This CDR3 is CSARAPPSSYNEQFF. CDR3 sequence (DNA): TGCAGTGCTAGAGCGCCTCCGAGCTCCTACAATGAGCAGTTCTTC.

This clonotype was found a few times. CDR3 sequence reads: CSAERPGLGAYEQYF. CDR3 DNA: TGCAGCGCTGAGAGACCGGGACTGGGGGCCTACGAGCAGTACTTC. V usage is TRBV20-1 and J usage is TRBJ2-7, with D tentatively TRBD2 (6 bases). CDR3 length: 15 amino acids. Per the germline V gene, CDR1 is DFQATT and CDR2 is SNEGSKA (reference sequence).

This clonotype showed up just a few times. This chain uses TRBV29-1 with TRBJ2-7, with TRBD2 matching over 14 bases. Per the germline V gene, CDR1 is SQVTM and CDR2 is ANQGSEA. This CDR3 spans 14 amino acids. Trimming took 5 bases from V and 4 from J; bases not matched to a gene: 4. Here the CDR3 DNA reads TGCAGCGTTCGGGGGACTAGCGGGAGTTACGAGCAGTACTTC. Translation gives CSVRGTSGSYEQYF.

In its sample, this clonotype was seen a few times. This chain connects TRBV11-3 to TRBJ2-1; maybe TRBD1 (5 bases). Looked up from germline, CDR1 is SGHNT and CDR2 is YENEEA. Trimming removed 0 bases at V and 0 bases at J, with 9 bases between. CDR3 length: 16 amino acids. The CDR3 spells CASSLDGQSSYNEQFF. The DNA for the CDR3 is TGTGCCAGCAGCTTAGACGGACAAAGCTCCTACAATGAGCAGTTCTTC.

The CDR3 region is CASSLDLEDPGRTTNQPQHF. CDR3 in DNA: TGTGCCAGCAGTTTAGACCTCGAGGATCCGGGACGGACCACGAATCAGCCCCAGCATTTT. The chain is built from TRBV12-3 or TRBV12-4 and TRBJ1-5; TRBD1 might be the D (5 bases). CDR3 size: 20 residues. V lost 1 base and J 4 bases, leaving 26 bases between the germline ends.

Written as DNA, the CDR3 is TGTGCCAGCAGCCTCGGACTAGACACGCTCGCAGATACGCAGTATTTT. Amino acids: CASSLGLDTLADTQYF. The V gene is TRBV12-3 or TRBV12-4, the J gene TRBJ2-3; 7 positions agree with TRBD2. The V and J ends lost 6 bases and 4 bases, in that order; junction bases with no gene match: 13. CDR3 size: 16 residues.